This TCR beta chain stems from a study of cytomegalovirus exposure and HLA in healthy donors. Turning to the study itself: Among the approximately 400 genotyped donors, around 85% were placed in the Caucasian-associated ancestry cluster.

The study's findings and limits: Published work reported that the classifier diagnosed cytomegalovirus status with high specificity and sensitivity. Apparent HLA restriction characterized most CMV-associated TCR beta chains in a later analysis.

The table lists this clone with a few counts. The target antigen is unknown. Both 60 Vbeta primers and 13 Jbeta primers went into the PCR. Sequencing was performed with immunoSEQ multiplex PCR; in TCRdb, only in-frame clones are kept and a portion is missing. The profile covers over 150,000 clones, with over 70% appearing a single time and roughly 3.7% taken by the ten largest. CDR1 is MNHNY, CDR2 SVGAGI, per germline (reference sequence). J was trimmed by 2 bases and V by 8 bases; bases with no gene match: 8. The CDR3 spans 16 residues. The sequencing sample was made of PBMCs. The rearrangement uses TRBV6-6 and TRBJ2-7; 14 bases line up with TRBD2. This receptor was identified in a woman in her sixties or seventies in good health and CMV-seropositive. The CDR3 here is CASGTSGGAVPYEQYF. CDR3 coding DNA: TGTGCCAGCGGGACTAGCGGGGGCGCCGTTCCCTACGAGCAGTACTTC.